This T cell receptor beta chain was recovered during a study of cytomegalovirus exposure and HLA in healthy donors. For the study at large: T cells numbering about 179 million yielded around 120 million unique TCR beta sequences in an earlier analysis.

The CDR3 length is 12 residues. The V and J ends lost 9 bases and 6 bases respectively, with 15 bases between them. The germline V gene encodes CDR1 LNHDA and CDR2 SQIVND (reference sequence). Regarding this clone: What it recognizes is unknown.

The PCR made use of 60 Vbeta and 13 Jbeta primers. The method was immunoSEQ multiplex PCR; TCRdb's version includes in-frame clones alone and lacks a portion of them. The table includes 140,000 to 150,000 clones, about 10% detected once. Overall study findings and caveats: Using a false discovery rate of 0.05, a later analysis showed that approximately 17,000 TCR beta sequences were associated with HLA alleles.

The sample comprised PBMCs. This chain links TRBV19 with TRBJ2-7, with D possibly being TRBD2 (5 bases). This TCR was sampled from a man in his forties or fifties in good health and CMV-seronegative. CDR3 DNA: TGTGCCAGCGGACTCATCGAGGGCGAGCAGTACTTC. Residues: CASGLIEGEQYF.